The present T cell receptor beta chain was sequenced within a study of cytomegalovirus exposure and HLA in healthy donors. This clone was detected a few times. Its antigen is undetermined. Germline and junction disagree at one end, which may indicate a read error. Overall study findings and caveats: Previously analyzed data showed that most TCR beta V segments were productive at a frequency of about 90% or about 30%.

13 Jbeta primers and 60 Vbeta primers were used for the PCR. Only in-frame clones appear in the TCRdb table, and some are missing; sequencing was by immunoSEQ multiplex PCR. The table records about 180,000 clones, around 70% of them present only once. This CDR3 contains 13 residues. Germline lookup yields CDR1 SEHNR and CDR2 FQNEAQ (reference sequence). The sequencing input was PBMCs. The sequence was obtained from a male donor in good health and CMV-seronegative. The chain uses TRBV7-9 and TRBJ1-4; 8 nucleotides align to TRBD1. Here the CDR3 DNA reads TGTTCCAGCAGCCGACAGGGGAATGAAAAACTGTTTTTT. This sequence encodes CSSSRQGNEKLFF.